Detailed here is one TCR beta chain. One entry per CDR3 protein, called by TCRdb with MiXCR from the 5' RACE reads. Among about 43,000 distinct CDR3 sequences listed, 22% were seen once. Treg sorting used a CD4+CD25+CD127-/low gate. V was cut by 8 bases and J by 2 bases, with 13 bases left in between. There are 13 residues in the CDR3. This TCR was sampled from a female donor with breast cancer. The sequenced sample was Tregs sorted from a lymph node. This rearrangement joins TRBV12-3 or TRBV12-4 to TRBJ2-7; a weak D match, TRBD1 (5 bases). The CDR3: CASRAGPPYEQYF. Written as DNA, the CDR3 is TGTGCCAGCCGGGCAGGGCCACCCTACGAGCAGTACTTC.